This TCR beta chain was sequenced for a study of response to subunit inactivated influenza vaccine. Broader study findings: The authors suggested that few new T cells are recruited per seasonal influenza vaccination.

This CDR3 contains 14 residues. Germline CDR1 reads SEHNR; CDR2 reads FQNEAQ (reference sequence). The germline V and J ends were trimmed by 6 bases and 4 bases, with 15 bases remaining between them. This clonotype was found a few times. The antigen is undetermined. TCRdb redid the calling of the RT-PCR reads with MiXCR, one entry per CDR3 protein. The data show a few hundred thousand distinct CDR3 sequences, about 20% seen once. This TCR was recovered from a man aged 45 to 75 who received an inactivated influenza vaccine. The sequencing here drew on PBMCs from blood, taken about 20 months after vaccination. The V and J genes are TRBV7-9 and TRBJ1-1, with D tentatively TRBD1 (5 bases). The CDR3 protein is CASSIAGARTEAFF. The CDR3 region has the DNA TGTGCCAGCAGTATTGCTGGGGCGCGCACTGAAGCTTTCTTT.